The 20 T cell receptor beta chains reported below all come from one sample, sequenced in a study of shared clonotypes between healthy human individuals. The assay was immunoSEQ multiplex PCR, and TCRdb's table has in-frame clones only and misses some. Found here are around 2.5 million clones, roughly 93% of them singletons; the top ten hold about 0.39%. What was sequenced was naive CD4+ T cells from PBMCs. Subset specified: CD45RA+ positively selected. The receptor set was obtained from a man between 18 and 29 years old in good health. Some clones in this sample may be carry-over from other donors' samples.

The gene calls are TRBV29-1 and TRBJ2-1; tentative D call: TRBD1 (6 bases). From germline, CDR1 is SQVTM and CDR2 ANQGSEA. The length of the CDR3 is 15 residues. Trimming pared 6 bases from V and 0 bases from J, leaving 15 bases between. CDR3: CSVYGTPSSYNEQFF. CDR3 bases: TGCAGCGTCTACGGGACACCGAGCTCCTACAATGAGCAGTTCTTC.

The chain couples TRBV15 to TRBJ2-1; 9 nucleotides agree with TRBD2. J was trimmed by 7 bases and V by 1 base; bases with no gene match: 5. Germline V gene lookup returns CDR1 LNHNV and CDR2 YYDKDF (reference sequence). This CDR3 region has 15 residues. This chain's CDR3 is CATSRGSGSNNEQFF. CDR3 coding DNA: TGTGCCACCAGCAGAGGTAGCGGGAGTAATAATGAGCAGTTCTTC.

Points on this clone: Different DNA sequences within this sample yield the same CDR3. The chain is built from TRBV28 and TRBJ2-7; 7 bases fit TRBD1. The CDR3 sequence is 15 residues long. Germline CDR1 and CDR2: MDHEN and SYDVKM. Trimming removed 6 bases from V and 1 base from J; junction bases left unmatched: 9. CDR3 region: CASRPPLGQSYEQYF. In DNA form, the CDR3 reads TGTGCCAGCAGGCCCCCTTTGGGACAGTCCTACGAGCAGTACTTC.

The chain joins TRBV7-6 to TRBJ2-2; 9 bases fit TRBD2. The CDR3 spans 16 residues. With 2 bases clipped from V and 6 bases from J, the junction kept 7 bases outside the gene matches. Germline V CDR1 and CDR2: SGHVS, FNYEAQ. Written as DNA, the CDR3 is TGTGCCAGCAGCTTACGCTTGCGGGAGGGCTCCGGGGAGCTGTTTTTT. Its protein product is CASSLRLREGSGELFF.

The chain recombines TRBV19 with TRBJ1-5, with D unresolved. Trimming removed 3 bases from V and 2 bases from J, with 8 bases in between. Germline CDR1 LNHDA, CDR2 SQIVND (reference sequence). The CDR3 spans 14 residues. The CDR3 coding sequence is TGTGCCAGTAGTATGCCGGCCGGCAATCAGCCCCAGCATTTT. As protein: CASSMPAGNQPQHF.

This chain links TRBV18 with TRBJ2-2; no clear D. The germline V and J ends were trimmed by 3 bases and 7 bases, with 15 bases remaining between them. The CDR3 loop spans 15 amino acids. From germline, CDR1 is KGHSH and CDR2 LQKENI. Here the CDR3 reads CASSPSRTSLGELFF. CDR3 nucleotides: TGTGCCAGCTCACCGAGCAGGACCAGCCTCGGGGAGCTGTTTTTT.

The chain joins TRBV9 to TRBJ1-2; 11 positions match TRBD1. The CDR3 extends over 16 amino acids. Germline CDR1 SGDLS, CDR2 YYNGEE. V lost 4 bases to trimming and J lost 4 bases; unmatched junction nucleotides: 9. CDR3 nucleotides: TGTGCCAGCAGCAAACAAGGACAGGGGGCTTCCTATGGCTACACCTTC. This codes for CASSKQGQGASYGYTF.

CDR3 DNA: TGCGCCAGCAACTCCGGGACACTCTCTGGGGCCAACGTCCTGACTTTC. Protein: CASNSGTLSGANVLTF. The chain carries TRBV5-1 and TRBJ2-6, with D perhaps TRBD1 (6 bases). The germline V gene has CDR1 SGHRS and CDR2 YFSETQ. The CDR3 loop spans 16 amino acids. Trimming took off 6 bases at V and 0 bases at J, with 13 bases between the two ends.

As concerns this clone: In the same sample, other DNA sequences code for this CDR3. The rearrangement uses TRBV28 and TRBJ1-4; D might be TRBD1 (5 bases). Germline V gene data show CDR1 as MDHEN and CDR2 as SYDVKM. This CDR3 region has 12 residues. V was clipped by 2 bases and J by 8 bases, with 6 bases between them. The CDR3 region has the DNA TGTGCCAGCAGTTTAGGGGGGGAAAAACTGTTTTTT. Translating gives CASSLGGEKLFF.

The V and J genes are TRBV5-1 and TRBJ2-5, with TRBD2 identical over 11 bases. From germline, CDR1 is SGHRS and CDR2 YFSETQ. After removal of 4 bases from V and 6 bases from J, the junction contained 8 bases not matched to a gene. The CDR3 sequence is 15 residues long. The CDR3 bases are TGCGCCAGCAGCCCAGTAGCGGGAGGGCCCCAGACCCAGTACTTC. This gives the protein CASSPVAGGPQTQYF.

The chain links TRBV5-4 to TRBJ1-2; 8 bases are a match to TRBD1. The V segment lost 3 bases and the J segment 8 bases; nucleotides outside the gene matches: 9. The CDR3 is 14 amino acids. Germline values: CDR1 SGHNT, CDR2 YYREEE (reference sequence). CDR3 nucleotide sequence: TGTGCCAGCAGCTCCCCCGGACAGGGTATGGGCTACACCTTC. It encodes CASSSPGQGMGYTF. Full variable domain (missing parts from reference TRBV5-4 and TRBJ1-2): ETGVTQSPTHLIKTRGQQVTLRCSSQSGHNTVSWYQQALGQGPQFIFQYYREEENGRGNFPPRFSGLQFPNYSSELNVNALELDDSALYLCASSSPGQGMGYTFGSGTRLTVV.

The chain carries TRBV7-2 and TRBJ2-1, with D uncertain. The CDR3 spans 13 residues. Germline V CDR1 and CDR2: SGHTA, FQGNSA. V lost 1 base and J 7 bases, leaving 8 bases between the germline ends. The CDR3 DNA reads TGTGCCAGCAGCTTAGGGGCGGTTAATGAGCAGTTCTTC. It translates to CASSLGAVNEQFF.

This chain uses TRBV6-5 with TRBJ1-5; 7 bases are a match to TRBD1. Germline V gene data show CDR1 as MNHEY and CDR2 as SVGAGI. This CDR3 is 14 amino acids long. Trimming at V came to 6 bases and at J to 0 bases, leaving 2 bases not matched to a gene. DNA for the CDR3: TGTGCCAGCAGGCGACAGGGTAGCAATCAGCCCCAGCATTTT. Its protein is CASRRQGSNQPQHF.

The chain is built from TRBV6-5 and TRBJ1-2, with a weak D call TRBD1 (5 bases). This CDR3 region has 13 residues. Trimming removed 5 bases at V and 8 bases at J, with 15 bases between. The germline V gene encodes CDR1 MNHEY and CDR2 SVGAGI. CDR3 residues: CASSRDPRTGYTF. The CDR3 DNA reads TGTGCCAGCAGTCGGGACCCGCGGACAGGCTACACCTTC.

This clone came up a few times. This chain joins TRBV5-1 and TRBJ2-2; 8 bases match TRBD2. Losses at the gene ends were 7 bases for V and 6 bases for J; bases not matched to a gene: 5. CDR3 length equals 13 residues. Per germline, CDR1 SGHRS and CDR2 YFSETQ. The CDR3 here is CASSASGSGELFF. Here the CDR3 DNA reads TGCGCCAGCTCGGCTAGCGGGTCCGGGGAGCTGTTTTTT.

The chain combines TRBV5-1 with TRBJ1-1; 7 nucleotides agree with TRBD1. V was clipped by 1 base and J by 7 bases; unmatched bases: 4. This CDR3 has 13 amino acids. CDR1 is SGHRS, CDR2 YFSETQ, per germline. Here the CDR3 reads CASSLTGTVEAFF. The CDR3 DNA reads TGCGCCAGCAGCTTGACCGGGACAGTTGAAGCTTTCTTT.

The V call is TRBV4-2, the J call TRBJ1-1, with TRBD1 identical over 8 bases. CDR3 size: 14 residues. The germline V gene has CDR1 LGHNA and CDR2 YNFKEQ. The V gene end was trimmed by 0 bases and the J gene end by 7 bases; junction bases not matched to a gene: 4. The CDR3 nucleotides read TGTGCCAGCAGCCAAGATCACAGGGGGGATGAAGCTTTCTTT. This codes for CASSQDHRGDEAFF.

The chain joins TRBV16 to TRBJ2-7; tentatively, D is TRBD2 (5 bases). The CDR3 runs to 15 residues. CDR1 is KGHSY, CDR2 FQNENV, per germline. V lost 2 bases, J lost 9 bases, and 20 bases lay in between. CDR3 in DNA: TGTGCCAGCAGCCAACTAGCCTCCCTACCGGCAGGGCAGTACTTC. Translated, it gives CASSQLASLPAGQYF.

Only a few counts were recorded for this clone. The J gene is TRBJ1-1, the V gene TRBV5-1; D ambiguous. Germline values: CDR1 SGHRS, CDR2 YFSETQ. V was clipped by 0 bases and J by 3 bases, with 9 bases between them. The CDR3 extends over 14 amino acids. CDR3 bases: TGCGCCAGCAGCTTGGTTGGGTCCGACACTGAAGCTTTCTTT. Translated: CASSLVGSDTEAFF.

As to this clone: The sample contains more than one DNA sequence encoding this CDR3. The rearrangement uses TRBV5-4 and TRBJ2-5, with TRBD1 identical over 7 bases. CDR3 length equals 13 residues. V shed 1 base, J shed 3 bases, and the junction held 0 bases outside the gene matches. Germline V CDR1 and CDR2: SGHNT, YYREEE (reference sequence). CDR3 nucleotide sequence: TGTGCCAGCAGCTTGCAGGGGGAAGAGACCCAGTACTTC. It yields the protein CASSLQGEETQYF. Together with reference TRBV5-4 and TRBJ2-5, the CDR3 gives the full variable domain: ETGVTQSPTHLIKTRGQQVTLRCSSQSGHNTVSWYQQALGQGPQFIFQYYREEENGRGNFPPRFSGLQFPNYSSELNVNALELDDSALYLCASSLQGEETQYFGPGTRLLVL.